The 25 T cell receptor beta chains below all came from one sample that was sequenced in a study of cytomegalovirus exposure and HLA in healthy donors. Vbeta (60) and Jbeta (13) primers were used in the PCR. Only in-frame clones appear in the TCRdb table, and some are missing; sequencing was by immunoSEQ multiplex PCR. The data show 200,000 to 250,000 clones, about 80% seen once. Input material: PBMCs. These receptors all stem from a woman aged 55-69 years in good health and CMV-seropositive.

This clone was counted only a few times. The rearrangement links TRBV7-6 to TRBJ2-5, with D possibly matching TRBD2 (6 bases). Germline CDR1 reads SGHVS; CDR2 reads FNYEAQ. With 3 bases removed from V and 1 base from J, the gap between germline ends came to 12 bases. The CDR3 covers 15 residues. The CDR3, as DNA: TGTGCCAGCAGCTTCGGGACTGACCGCCAAGAGACCCAGTACTTC. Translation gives CASSFGTDRQETQYF.

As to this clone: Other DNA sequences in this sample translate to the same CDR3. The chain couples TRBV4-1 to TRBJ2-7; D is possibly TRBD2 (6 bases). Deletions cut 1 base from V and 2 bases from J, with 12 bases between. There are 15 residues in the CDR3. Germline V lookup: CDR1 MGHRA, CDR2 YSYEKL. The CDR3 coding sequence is TGCGCCAGCAGCCAAGCCGGGGGACTCACCTACGAGCAGTACTTC. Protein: CASSQAGGLTYEQYF.

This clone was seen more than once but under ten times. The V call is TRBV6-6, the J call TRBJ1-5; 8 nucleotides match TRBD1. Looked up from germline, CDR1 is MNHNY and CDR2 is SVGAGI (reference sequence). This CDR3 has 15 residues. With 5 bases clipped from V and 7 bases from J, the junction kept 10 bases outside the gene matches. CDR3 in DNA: TGTGCCAGCAGTACTCTAACAGGGGGAGGACAGCCCCAGCATTTT. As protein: CASSTLTGGGQPQHF.

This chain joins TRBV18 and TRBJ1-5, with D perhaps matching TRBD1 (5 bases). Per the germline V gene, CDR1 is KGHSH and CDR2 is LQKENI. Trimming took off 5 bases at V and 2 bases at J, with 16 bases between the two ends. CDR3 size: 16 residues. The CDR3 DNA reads TGTGCCAGCTCATCAGGGTCCACTCAGGGCAATCAGCCCCAGCATTTT. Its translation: CASSSGSTQGNQPQHF.

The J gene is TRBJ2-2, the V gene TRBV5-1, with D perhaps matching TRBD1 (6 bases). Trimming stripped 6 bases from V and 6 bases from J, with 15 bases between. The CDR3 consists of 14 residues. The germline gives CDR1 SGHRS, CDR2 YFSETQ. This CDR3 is CASTATGLAGELFF. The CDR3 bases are TGCGCCAGCACCGCAACAGGGTTAGCCGGGGAGCTGTTTTTT.

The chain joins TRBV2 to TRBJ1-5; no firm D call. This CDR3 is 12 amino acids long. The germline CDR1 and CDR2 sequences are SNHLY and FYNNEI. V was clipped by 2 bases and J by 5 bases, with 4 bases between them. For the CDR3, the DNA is TGTGCCAGCAGTGAACTTTATCAGCCCCAGCATTTT. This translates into CASSELYQPQHF.

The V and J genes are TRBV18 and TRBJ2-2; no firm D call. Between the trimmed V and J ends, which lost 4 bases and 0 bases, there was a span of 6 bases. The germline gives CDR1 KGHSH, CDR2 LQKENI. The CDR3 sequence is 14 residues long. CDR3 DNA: TGTGCCAGCTCACAGGAGACGAACACCGGGGAGCTGTTTTTT. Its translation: CASSQETNTGELFF.

In nucleotides, the CDR3 is TGTGCCAGCAGCCTCTCCCTTATCGCAGATACGCAGTATTTT. It specifies CASSLSLIADTQYF. The chain recombines TRBV5-6 with TRBJ2-3, with no clear D. This CDR3 is 14 amino acids long. The germline gives CDR1 SGHDT, CDR2 YYEEEE. Trimming took 4 bases from V and 4 from J, leaving 13 bases between them.

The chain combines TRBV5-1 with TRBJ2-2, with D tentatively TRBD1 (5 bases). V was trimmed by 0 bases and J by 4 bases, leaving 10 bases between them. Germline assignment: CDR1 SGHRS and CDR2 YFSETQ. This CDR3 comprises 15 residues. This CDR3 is CASSLGGHITGELFF. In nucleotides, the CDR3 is TGCGCCAGCAGCTTGGGTGGACATATCACCGGGGAGCTGTTTTTT.

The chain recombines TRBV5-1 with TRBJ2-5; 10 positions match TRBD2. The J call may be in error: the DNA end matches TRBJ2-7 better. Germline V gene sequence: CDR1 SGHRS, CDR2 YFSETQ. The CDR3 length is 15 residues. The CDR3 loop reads CASSLGQRGGGEQYF. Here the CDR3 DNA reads TGCGCCAGCAGCTTGGGTCAGCGGGGGGGCGGCGAGCAGTACTTC.

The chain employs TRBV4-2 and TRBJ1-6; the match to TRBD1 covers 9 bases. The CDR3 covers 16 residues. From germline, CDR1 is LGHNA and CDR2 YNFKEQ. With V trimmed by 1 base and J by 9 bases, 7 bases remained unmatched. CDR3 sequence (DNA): TGTGCCAGCAGCCAAGCCGGGGACAGGGATACTTCACCCCTCCACTTT. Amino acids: CASSQAGDRDTSPLHF.

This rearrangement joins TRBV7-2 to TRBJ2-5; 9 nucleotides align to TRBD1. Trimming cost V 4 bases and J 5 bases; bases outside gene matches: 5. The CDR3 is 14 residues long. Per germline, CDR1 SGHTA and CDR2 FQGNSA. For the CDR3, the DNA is TGTGCCAGCAGCTGGGGGGACAGGGTCGAGACCCAGTACTTC. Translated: CASSWGDRVETQYF.

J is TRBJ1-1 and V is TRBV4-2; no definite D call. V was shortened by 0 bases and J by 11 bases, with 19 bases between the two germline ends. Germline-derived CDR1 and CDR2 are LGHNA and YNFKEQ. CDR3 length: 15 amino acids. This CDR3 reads CASSQDLSIASRAFF. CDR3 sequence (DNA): TGTGCCAGCAGCCAAGATTTGTCCATCGCGTCGCGGGCTTTCTTT.

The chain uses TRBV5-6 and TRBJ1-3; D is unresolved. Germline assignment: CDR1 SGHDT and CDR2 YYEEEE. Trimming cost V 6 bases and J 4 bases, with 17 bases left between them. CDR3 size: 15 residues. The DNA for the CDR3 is TGTGCCAGCACCTCTTGGCCCAGAACCGGAAACACCATATATTTT. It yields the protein CASTSWPRTGNTIYF.

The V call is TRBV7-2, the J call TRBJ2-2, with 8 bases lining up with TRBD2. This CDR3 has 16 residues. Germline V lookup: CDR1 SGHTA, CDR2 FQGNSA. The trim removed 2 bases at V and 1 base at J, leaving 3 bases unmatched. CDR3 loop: CASSLSAGGNTGELFF. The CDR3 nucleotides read TGTGCCAGCAGCTTATCGGCGGGGGGGAACACCGGGGAGCTGTTTTTT.

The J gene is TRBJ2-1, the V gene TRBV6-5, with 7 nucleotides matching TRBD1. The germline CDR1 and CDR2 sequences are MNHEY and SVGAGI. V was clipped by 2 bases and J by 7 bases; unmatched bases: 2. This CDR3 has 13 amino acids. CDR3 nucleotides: TGTGCCAGCAGTTACCGACAGGGAAATGAGCAGTTCTTC. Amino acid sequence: CASSYRQGNEQFF.

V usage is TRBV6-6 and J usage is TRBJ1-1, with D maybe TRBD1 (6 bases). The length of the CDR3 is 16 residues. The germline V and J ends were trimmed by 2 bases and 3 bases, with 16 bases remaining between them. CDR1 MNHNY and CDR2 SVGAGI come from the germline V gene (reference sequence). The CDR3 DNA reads TGTGCCAGCAGTTACACTGGCCGGGGGGCTTACACTGAAGCTTTCTTT. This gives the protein CASSYTGRGAYTEAFF.

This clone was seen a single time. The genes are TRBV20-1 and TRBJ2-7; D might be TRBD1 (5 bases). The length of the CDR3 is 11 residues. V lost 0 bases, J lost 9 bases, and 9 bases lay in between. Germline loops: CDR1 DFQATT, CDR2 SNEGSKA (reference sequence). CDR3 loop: CSARDGAGQYF. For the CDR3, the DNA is TGCAGTGCTAGAGATGGGGCAGGGCAGTACTTC.

The CDR3 DNA reads TGTGCCAGCAGTGAAAGGCAAGCGGGGGGCTATGAGCAGTTCTTC. It is translated as CASSERQAGGYEQFF. The J gene is TRBJ2-1, the V gene TRBV5-4; 9 bases are shared with TRBD2. This CDR3 is built from 15 residues. CDR1 SGHNT and CDR2 YYREEE come from the germline V gene (reference sequence). The ends lost 5 bases at V and 8 bases at J; junction bases unmatched: 11.

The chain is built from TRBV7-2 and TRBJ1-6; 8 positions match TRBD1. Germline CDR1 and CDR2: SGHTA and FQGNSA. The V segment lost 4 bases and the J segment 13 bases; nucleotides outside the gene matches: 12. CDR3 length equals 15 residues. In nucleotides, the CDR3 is TGTGCCAGCAGCTCTGGACAGGGCGGGCCTCGGCCCCTCCACTTT. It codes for CASSSGQGGPRPLHF.

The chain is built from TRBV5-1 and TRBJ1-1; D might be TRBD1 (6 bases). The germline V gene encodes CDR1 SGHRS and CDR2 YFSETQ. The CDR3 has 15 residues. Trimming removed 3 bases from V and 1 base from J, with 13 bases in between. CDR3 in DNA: TGCGCCAGCAGCTCCCAGGGGTTGGAGAACACTGAAGCTTTCTTT. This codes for CASSSQGLENTEAFF. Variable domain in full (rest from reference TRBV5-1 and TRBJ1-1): KAGVTQTPRYLIKTRGQQVTLSCSPISGHRSVSWYQQTPGQGLQFLFEYFSETQRNKGNFPGRFSGRQFSNSRSEMNVSTLELGDSALYLCASSSQGLENTEAFFGQGTRLTVV.

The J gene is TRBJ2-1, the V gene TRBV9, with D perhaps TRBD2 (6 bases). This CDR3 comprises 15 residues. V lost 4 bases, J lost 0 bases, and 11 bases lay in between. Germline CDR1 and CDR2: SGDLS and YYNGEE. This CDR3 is CASSISGGSYNEQFF. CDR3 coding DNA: TGTGCCAGCAGCATTAGCGGAGGCTCCTACAATGAGCAGTTCTTC.

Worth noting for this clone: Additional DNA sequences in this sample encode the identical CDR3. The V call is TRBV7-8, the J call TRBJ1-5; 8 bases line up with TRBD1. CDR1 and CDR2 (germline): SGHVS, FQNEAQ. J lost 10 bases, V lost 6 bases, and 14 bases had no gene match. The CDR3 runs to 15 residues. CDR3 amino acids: CASRKGQGSTQPQHF. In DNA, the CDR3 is TGTGCCAGCAGAAAAGGACAGGGAAGTACTCAACCCCAGCATTTT.

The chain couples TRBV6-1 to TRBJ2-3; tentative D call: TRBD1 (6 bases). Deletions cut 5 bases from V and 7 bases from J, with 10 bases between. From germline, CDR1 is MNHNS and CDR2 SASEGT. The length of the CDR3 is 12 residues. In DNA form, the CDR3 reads TGTGCCAGCAGTCAACAGGGAAATACGCAGTATTTT. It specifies CASSQQGNTQYF.

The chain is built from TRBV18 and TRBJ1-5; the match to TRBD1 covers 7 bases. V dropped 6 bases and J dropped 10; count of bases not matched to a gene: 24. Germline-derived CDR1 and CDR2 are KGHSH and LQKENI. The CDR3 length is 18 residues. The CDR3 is CASSLTSPGGGRITPQHF. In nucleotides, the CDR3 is TGTGCCAGCTCCCTAACCTCGCCAGGGGGAGGTAGGATCACCCCCCAGCATTTT.